The text below deals with one TCR beta chain. Its cognate antigen is unknown. This sample is drawn from a study of shared clonotypes between healthy human individuals. Broader study findings: Some clonotypes were shared by all four sorted-subset donors, while others were not shared. The non-shared ones had lower generation probabilities than the shared ones. A generally larger estimated richness was seen in naive subsets than in memory subsets.

In the source study's methods: Junction-only sequences without quality scores were provided by ImmunoSEQ, so filtering was different. The assay was immunoSEQ multiplex PCR, and TCRdb's table has in-frame clones only and misses some. That table is the source of V, J and clone size, and D and trimming were worked out from the DNA. The sample lists some 240,000 clones; under 80% were seen once. The receptor's source is a man younger than 40 in good health. Sequenced input: memory CD4+ T cells sorted from blood. Subset described: CD45RA-negative fraction.

As DNA, the CDR3 is TGTGCCTGGAGTGTACAAGTAGGGGGCTATGGCTACACCTTC. It is translated as CAWSVQVGGYGYTF. This rearrangement joins TRBV30 to TRBJ1-2; a weak D match, TRBD1 (6 bases). From germline, CDR1 is GTSNPN and CDR2 SVGIG (reference sequence). The V end lost 0 bases, the J end lost 4 bases, and 12 bases lay between the germline ends. This CDR3 contains 14 residues.